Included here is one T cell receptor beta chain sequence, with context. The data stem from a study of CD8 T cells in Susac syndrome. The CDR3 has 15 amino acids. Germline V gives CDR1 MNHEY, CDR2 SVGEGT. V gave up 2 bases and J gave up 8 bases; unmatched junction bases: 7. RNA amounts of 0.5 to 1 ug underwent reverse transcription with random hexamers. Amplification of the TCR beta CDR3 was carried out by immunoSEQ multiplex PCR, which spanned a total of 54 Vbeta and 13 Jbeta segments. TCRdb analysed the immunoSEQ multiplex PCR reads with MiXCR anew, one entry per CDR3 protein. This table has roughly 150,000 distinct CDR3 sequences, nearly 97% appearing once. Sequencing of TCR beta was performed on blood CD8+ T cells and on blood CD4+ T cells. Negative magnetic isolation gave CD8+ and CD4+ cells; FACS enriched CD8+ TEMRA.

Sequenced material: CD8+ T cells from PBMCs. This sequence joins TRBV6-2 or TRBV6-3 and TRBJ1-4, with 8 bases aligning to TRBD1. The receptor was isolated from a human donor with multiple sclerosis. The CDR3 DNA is TGTGCCAGCAGTTACCCCGAGACAGGGGACGAAAAACTGTTTTTT. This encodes CASSYPETGDEKLFF.